This T cell receptor (beta chain) was observed in a study of cytomegalovirus exposure and HLA in healthy donors. Study results and caveats: There were a few CMV-associated chains whose specificity for CMV antigens was confirmed in vitro. There was a cluster of highly shared sequence variants that was likely a sequencing artifact. Sequences of the TCR beta chain were said to predict the HLA-A and HLA-B alleles of most subjects accurately.

Looked up from germline, CDR1 is MNHEY and CDR2 is SVGAGI. CDR3 size: 15 residues. The germline V and J ends were trimmed by 0 bases and 5 bases, with 11 bases remaining between them. A remark on this clone: Its antigen is not known.

Primers included in the PCR were 60 Vbeta and 13 Jbeta primers. Some clones are missing from TCRdb's copy, which holds only in-frame ones; the method was immunoSEQ multiplex PCR. The sample includes 150,000 to 200,000 clones, roughly 77% of them seen just once. The sequenced sample consisted of PBMCs. The V call is TRBV6-5, the J call TRBJ1-5, with D possibly matching TRBD1 (5 bases). The receptor comes from a woman aged 45-60 years in good health and CMV-seronegative. The CDR3 protein is CASSYSKPGHQPQHF. The DNA for the CDR3 is TGTGCCAGCAGTTACTCGAAGCCAGGGCATCAGCCCCAGCATTTT.